This TCR beta chain was observed in a study of post-analysis software for immune sequencing data. Study observations and caveats: When patients were compared with controls, 4 or 5 TRBV segments were more frequent, TRBV5-6, TRBV5-1 and TRBV20-1 among them. Versus controls, multiple sclerosis patients showed significantly lower diversity (normalized Chao1). Samples prepared in the same batch strongly co-clustered by F measure.

The CDR3 runs to 15 residues. The ends lost 0 bases at V and 5 bases at J; junction bases unmatched: 6. The germline CDR1 and CDR2 sequences are MNHEY and SVGEGT. Of note for this clonotype: Its antigen is not known.

Unique-molecular-identifier-tagged TCR beta cDNA libraries were used. TCRdb ran MiXCR on the PCR reads and lists one entry per CDR3 protein. The sample contains about 800,000 distinct CDR3 sequences, roughly 27% of which appear only once. The clonotype was recovered from a girl aged 10-17 years with multiple sclerosis. V and J are TRBV6-2 or TRBV6-3 and TRBJ1-1; 7 positions agree with TRBD1. The sample comprised blood. As DNA, the CDR3 is TGTGCCAGCAGTTACTCGCCAGGGGGACGTACTGAAGCTTTCTTT. It is translated as CASSYSPGGRTEAFF.